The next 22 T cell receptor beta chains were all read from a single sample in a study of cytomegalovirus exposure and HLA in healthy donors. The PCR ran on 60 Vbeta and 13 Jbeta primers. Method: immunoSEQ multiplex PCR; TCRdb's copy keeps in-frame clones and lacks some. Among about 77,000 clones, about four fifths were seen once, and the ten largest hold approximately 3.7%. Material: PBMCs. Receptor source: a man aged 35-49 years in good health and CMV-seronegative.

As DNA, the CDR3 is TGTGCCAGCAGTTCACCGCAGCGAACCGAGCAGTACTTC. Translating it yields CASSSPQRTEQYF. This rearrangement joins TRBV28 to TRBJ2-7; D call uncertain. Trimming pared 4 bases from V and 6 bases from J, leaving 13 bases between. This CDR3 has 13 amino acids. Germline-derived CDR1 and CDR2 are MDHEN and SYDVKM.

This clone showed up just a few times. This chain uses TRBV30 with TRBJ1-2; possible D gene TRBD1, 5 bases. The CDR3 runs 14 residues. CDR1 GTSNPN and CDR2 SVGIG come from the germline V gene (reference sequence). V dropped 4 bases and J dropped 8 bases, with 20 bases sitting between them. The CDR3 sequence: CAWKSGTPGGGYTF. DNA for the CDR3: TGTGCCTGGAAATCCGGGACTCCAGGAGGAGGCTACACCTTC.

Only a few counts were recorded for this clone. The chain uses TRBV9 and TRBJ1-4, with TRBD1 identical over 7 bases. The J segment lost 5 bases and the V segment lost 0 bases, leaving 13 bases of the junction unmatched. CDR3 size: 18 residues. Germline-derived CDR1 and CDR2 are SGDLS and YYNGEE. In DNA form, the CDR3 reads TGTGCCAGCAGCGTAGGGTTACTTTCACAGGGGAGGAATGAAAAACTGTTTTTT. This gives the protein CASSVGLLSQGRNEKLFF.

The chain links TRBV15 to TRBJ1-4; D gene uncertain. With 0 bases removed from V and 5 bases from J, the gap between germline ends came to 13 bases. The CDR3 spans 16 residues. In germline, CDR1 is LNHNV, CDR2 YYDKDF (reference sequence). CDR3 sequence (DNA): TGTGCCACCAGCAGAGATAGGACTGGAAAAAATGAAAAACTGTTTTTT. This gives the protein CATSRDRTGKNEKLFF.

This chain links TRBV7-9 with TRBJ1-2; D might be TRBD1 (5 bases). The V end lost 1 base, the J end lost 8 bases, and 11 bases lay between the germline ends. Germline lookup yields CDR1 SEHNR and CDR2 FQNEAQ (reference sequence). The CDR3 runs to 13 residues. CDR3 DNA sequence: TGTGCCAGCAGCTTAGAGGGGCGCGCAGGCTACACCTTC. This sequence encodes CASSLEGRAGYTF.

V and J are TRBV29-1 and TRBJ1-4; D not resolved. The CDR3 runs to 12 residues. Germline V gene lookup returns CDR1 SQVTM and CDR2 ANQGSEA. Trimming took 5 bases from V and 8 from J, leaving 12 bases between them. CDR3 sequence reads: CSVMQASEKLFF. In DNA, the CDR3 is TGCAGCGTTATGCAGGCCAGCGAAAAACTGTTTTTT.

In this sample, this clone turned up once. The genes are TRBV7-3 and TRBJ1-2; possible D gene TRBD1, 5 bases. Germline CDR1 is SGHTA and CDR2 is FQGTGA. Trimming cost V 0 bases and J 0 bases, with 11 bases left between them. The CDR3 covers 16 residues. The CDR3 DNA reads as TGTGCCAGCAGCTTAACGTCCGGGGGGTCTAACTATGGCTACACCTTC. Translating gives CASSLTSGGSNYGYTF.

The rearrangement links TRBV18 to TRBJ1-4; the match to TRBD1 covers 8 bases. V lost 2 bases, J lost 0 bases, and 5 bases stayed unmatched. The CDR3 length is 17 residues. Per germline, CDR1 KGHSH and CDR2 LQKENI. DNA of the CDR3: TGTGCCAGCTCACCAAGGACAGGGCCTGCAACTAATGAAAAACTGTTTTTT. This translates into CASSPRTGPATNEKLFF.

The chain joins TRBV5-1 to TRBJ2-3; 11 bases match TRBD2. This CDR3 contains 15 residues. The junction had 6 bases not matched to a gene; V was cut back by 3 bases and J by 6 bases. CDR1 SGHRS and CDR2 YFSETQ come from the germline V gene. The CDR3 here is CASSYLAGGRDTQYF. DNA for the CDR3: TGCGCCAGCAGCTACCTAGCGGGGGGCAGGGATACGCAGTATTTT. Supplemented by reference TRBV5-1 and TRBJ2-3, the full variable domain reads KAGVTQTPRYLIKTRGQQVTLSCSPISGHRSVSWYQQTPGQGLQFLFEYFSETQRNKGNFPGRFSGRQFSNSRSEMNVSTLELGDSALYLCASSYLAGGRDTQYFGPGTRLTVL.

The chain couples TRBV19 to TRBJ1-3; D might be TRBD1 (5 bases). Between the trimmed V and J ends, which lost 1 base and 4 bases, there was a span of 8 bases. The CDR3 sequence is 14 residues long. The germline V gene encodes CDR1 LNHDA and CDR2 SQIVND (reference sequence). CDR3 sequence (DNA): TGTGCCAGTAGTATAGGCGCAGGGGGAAACACCATATATTTT. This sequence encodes CASSIGAGGNTIYF.

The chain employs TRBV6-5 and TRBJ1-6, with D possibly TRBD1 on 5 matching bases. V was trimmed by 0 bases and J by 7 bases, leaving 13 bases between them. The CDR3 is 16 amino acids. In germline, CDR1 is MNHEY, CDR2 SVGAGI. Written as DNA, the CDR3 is TGTGCCAGCAGTTACTCGATGGGTGGGGCGAATTCACCCCTCCACTTT. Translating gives CASSYSMGGANSPLHF.

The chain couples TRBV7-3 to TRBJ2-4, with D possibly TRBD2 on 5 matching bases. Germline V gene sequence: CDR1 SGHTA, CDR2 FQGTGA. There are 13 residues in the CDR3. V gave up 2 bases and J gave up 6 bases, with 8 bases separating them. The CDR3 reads CASSLPGRNIQYF. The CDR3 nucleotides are TGTGCCAGCAGCTTACCGGGGAGAAACATTCAGTACTTC.

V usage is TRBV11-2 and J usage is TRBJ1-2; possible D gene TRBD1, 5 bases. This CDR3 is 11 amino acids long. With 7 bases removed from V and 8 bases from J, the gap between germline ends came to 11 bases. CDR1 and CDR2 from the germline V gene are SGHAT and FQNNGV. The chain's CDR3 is CASTGHSGYTF. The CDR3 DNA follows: TGTGCCAGCACAGGACACTCGGGCTACACCTTC.

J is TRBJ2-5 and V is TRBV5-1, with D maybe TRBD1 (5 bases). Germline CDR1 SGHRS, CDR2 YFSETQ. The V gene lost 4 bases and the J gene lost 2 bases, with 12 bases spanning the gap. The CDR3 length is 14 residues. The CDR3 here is CASSKDSVQETQYF. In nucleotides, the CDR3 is TGCGCCAGCAGCAAAGACAGTGTGCAAGAGACCCAGTACTTC. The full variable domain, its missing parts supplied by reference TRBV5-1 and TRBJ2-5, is KAGVTQTPRYLIKTRGQQVTLSCSPISGHRSVSWYQQTPGQGLQFLFEYFSETQRNKGNFPGRFSGRQFSNSRSEMNVSTLELGDSALYLCASSKDSVQETQYFGPGTRLLVL.

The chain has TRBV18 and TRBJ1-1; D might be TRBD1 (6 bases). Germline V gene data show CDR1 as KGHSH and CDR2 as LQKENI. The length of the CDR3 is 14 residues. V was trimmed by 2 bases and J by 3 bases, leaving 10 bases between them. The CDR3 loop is CASSPGRQDTEAFF. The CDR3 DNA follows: TGTGCCAGCTCACCAGGGAGACAGGACACTGAAGCTTTCTTT.

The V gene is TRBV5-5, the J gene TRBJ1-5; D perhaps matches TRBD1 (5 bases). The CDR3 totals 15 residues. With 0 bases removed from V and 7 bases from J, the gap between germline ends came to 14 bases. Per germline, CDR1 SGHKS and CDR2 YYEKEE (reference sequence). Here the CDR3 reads CASSLVQGAEQPQHF. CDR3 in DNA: TGTGCCAGCAGCTTGGTGCAGGGCGCGGAGCAGCCCCAGCATTTT.

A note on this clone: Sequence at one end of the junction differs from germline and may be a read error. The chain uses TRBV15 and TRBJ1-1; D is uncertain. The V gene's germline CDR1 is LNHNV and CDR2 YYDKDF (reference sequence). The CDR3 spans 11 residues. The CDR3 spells CATSVNSEAFF. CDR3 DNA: TGTGCCACCAGCGTAAACAGTGAAGCTTTCTTT.

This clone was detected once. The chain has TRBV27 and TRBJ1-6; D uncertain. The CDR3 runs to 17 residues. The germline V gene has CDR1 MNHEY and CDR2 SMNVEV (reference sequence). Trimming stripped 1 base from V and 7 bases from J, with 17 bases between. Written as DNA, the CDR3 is TGTGCCAGCAGTTTATGGGCCCCCTGGCGATCGAATTCACCCCTCCACTTT. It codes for CASSLWAPWRSNSPLHF.

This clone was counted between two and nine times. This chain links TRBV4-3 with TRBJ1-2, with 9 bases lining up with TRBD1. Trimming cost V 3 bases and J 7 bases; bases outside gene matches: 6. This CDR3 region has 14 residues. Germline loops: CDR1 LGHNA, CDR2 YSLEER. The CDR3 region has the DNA TGCGCCAGCAGCCAGGAAACAGGGGGCAGTGGCTACACCTTC. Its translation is CASSQETGGSGYTF.

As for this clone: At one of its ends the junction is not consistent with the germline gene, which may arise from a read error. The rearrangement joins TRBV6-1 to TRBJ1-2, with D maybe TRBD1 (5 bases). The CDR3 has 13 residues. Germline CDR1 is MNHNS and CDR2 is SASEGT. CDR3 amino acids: CASRADSTYGYPF. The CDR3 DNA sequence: TGTGCCAGCAGAGCCGACAGTACCTATGGCTACCCCTTC.

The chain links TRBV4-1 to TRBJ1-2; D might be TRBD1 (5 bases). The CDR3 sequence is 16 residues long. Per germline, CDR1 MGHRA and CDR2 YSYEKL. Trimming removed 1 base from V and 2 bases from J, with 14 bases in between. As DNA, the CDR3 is TGCGCCAGCAGCCAAGTCGGGGGTAGGAGAAACTATGGCTACACCTTC. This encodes CASSQVGGRRNYGYTF.

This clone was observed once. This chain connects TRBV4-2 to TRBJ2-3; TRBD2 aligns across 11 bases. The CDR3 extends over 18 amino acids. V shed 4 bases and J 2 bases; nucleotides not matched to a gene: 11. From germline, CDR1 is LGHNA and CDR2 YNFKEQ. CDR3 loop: CASSLRGLAGGNTDTQYF. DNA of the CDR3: TGTGCCAGCAGCCTAAGAGGTCTAGCGGGGGGAAACACAGATACGCAGTATTTT.